These T cell receptor beta chains were read from a single sample in a study of early T cells in non-severe SARS-CoV-2 infection. TCRdb reprocessed the 5' RACE reads with MiXCR, giving one entry per CDR3 protein. The sample has about 99,000 distinct CDR3 sequences, 16% seen once. The source material was whole blood. All receptors come from an adult who was a healthcare worker with PCR-confirmed SARS-CoV-2 infection or an uninfected control (not recorded which). Both conserved end residues are part of each CDR3. Fields, in order: V gene, D gene, J gene, clone size, CDR3 protein, CDR3 DNA. A D gene is named only where the DNA matches it firmly. Only some rows state a clone size, as once, few, many or a class for expanded clones.

v_gene: TRBV28; d_gene: NA; j_gene: TRBJ2-7; abundance: few; CDR3aa: CASHPGAPYEQYF; CDR3nt: TGTGCCAGCCACCCAGGGGCGCCCTACGAGCAGTACTTC
v_gene: TRBV20-1; d_gene: NA; j_gene: TRBJ1-5; abundance: few; CDR3aa: CSAREGGNQPQHF; CDR3nt: TGCAGTGCTAGAGAGGGTGGCAATCAGCCCCAGCATTTT
v_gene: TRBV3-1; d_gene: NA; j_gene: TRBJ2-7; abundance: NA; CDR3aa: CASSQPSRGINEQYF; CDR3nt: TGTGCCAGCAGCCAGCCTTCTCGGGGGATCAACGAGCAGTACTTC
v_gene: TRBV20-1; d_gene: TRBD1; j_gene: TRBJ2-3; abundance: NA; CDR3aa: CSALTGTGHTDTQYF; CDR3nt: TGCAGTGCTTTAACCGGGACAGGGCACACAGATACGCAGTATTTT
v_gene: TRBV4-3; d_gene: TRBD1; j_gene: TRBJ2-7; abundance: NA; CDR3aa: CASSLDEGANFYEQYF; CDR3nt: TGCGCCAGCAGCCTTGATGAGGGGGCAAATTTCTACGAGCAGTACTTC
v_gene: TRBV7-2; d_gene: TRBD2; j_gene: TRBJ2-3; abundance: many; CDR3aa: CASSYGLAGSPRNGFSRRDTQYF; CDR3nt: TGTGCCAGCAGCTACGGACTAGCGGGGTCCCCCAGGAATGGCTTCTCCCGCAGAGATACGCAGTATTTT
v_gene: TRBV11-2; d_gene: TRBD1; j_gene: TRBJ1-3; abundance: many; CDR3aa: CASSPGTGRNTIYF; CDR3nt: TGTGCCAGCAGCCCGGGGACAGGGAGGAACACCATATATTTT
v_gene: TRBV28; d_gene: TRBD2; j_gene: TRBJ2-1; abundance: few; CDR3aa: CASRTISGSSYNEQFF; CDR3nt: TGTGCCAGCAGGACAATTAGCGGGAGCTCCTACAATGAGCAGTTCTTC
v_gene: TRBV6-1; d_gene: NA; j_gene: TRBJ2-3; abundance: many; CDR3aa: CASSLRTSTLGDTQYF; CDR3nt: TGTGCCAGCAGTCTCCGGACGTCTACCCTAGGGGATACGCAGTATTTT
v_gene: TRBV3-1; d_gene: NA; j_gene: TRBJ2-1; abundance: NA; CDR3aa: CASSTFQGGNEQFF; CDR3nt: TGTGCCAGCAGCACCTTTCAGGGTGGGAATGAGCAGTTCTTC
v_gene: TRBV4-2; d_gene: NA; j_gene: TRBJ2-5; abundance: many; CDR3aa: CASSQDRSFKTQYF; CDR3nt: TGTGCCAGCAGCCAAGATCGGAGCTTCAAGACCCAGTACTTC
v_gene: TRBV29-1; d_gene: NA; j_gene: TRBJ1-2; abundance: NA; CDR3aa: CSVEHYRPSNYGYTF; CDR3nt: TGCAGCGTTGAGCATTACCGTCCGTCTAACTATGGCTACACCTTC
v_gene: TRBV21-1; d_gene: NA; j_gene: TRBJ1-1; abundance: many; CDR3aa: CASSKRQNTEAFF; CDR3nt: TGTGCCAGCAGCAAACGGCAGAATACTGAAGCTTTCTTT
v_gene: TRBV29-1; d_gene: NA; j_gene: TRBJ2-2; abundance: NA; CDR3aa: CSVELARTGELFF; CDR3nt: TGCAGCGTTGAGTTGGCCCGGACCGGGGAGCTGTTTTTT
v_gene: TRBV28; d_gene: TRBD2; j_gene: TRBJ2-1; abundance: NA; CDR3aa: CASSLSSLAGRYNEQFF; CDR3nt: TGTGCCAGCAGTTTATCAAGTCTAGCGGGACGGTACAATGAGCAGTTCTTC
v_gene: TRBV9; d_gene: NA; j_gene: TRBJ1-2; abundance: NA; CDR3aa: CASSRSRGQYTRYGYTF; CDR3nt: TGTGCCAGCAGTCGAAGCAGGGGACAATACACTCGCTATGGCTACACCTTC
v_gene: TRBV12-3/TRBV12-4; d_gene: NA; j_gene: TRBJ1-1; abundance: few; CDR3aa: CASGNTEAFF; CDR3nt: TGTGCCAGCGGAAACACTGAAGCTTTCTTT
v_gene: TRBV7-6; d_gene: NA; j_gene: TRBJ2-3; abundance: NA; CDR3aa: CASSLARTDTQYF; CDR3nt: TGTGCCAGCAGCTTAGCCCGCACAGATACGCAGTATTTT
v_gene: TRBV6-6; d_gene: NA; j_gene: TRBJ1-1; abundance: few; CDR3aa: CASTINPGPEAFF; CDR3nt: TGTGCCAGCACTATTAACCCGGGGCCTGAAGCTTTCTTT
v_gene: TRBV28; d_gene: NA; j_gene: TRBJ2-6; abundance: many; CDR3aa: CASSLRGDVPNVLTF; CDR3nt: TGTGCCAGCAGTTTAAGGGGTGATGTGCCCAACGTCCTGACTTTC
v_gene: TRBV12-3/TRBV12-4; d_gene: TRBD1; j_gene: TRBJ2-5; abundance: NA; CDR3aa: CASSKWTGPQETQYF; CDR3nt: TGTGCCAGCAGTAAGTGGACAGGTCCTCAAGAGACCCAGTACTTC
v_gene: TRBV12-3/TRBV12-4; d_gene: NA; j_gene: TRBJ2-7; abundance: NA; CDR3aa: CASSSSGLNEQYF; CDR3nt: TGTGCCAGCAGTTCCTCAGGGTTGAACGAGCAGTACTTC
v_gene: TRBV29-1; d_gene: TRBD1; j_gene: TRBJ2-2; abundance: many; CDR3aa: CSVGTGHTGELFF; CDR3nt: TGCAGCGTGGGGACAGGGCACACCGGGGAGCTGTTTTTT
v_gene: TRBV19; d_gene: TRBD1; j_gene: TRBJ2-7; abundance: NA; CDR3aa: CASSIGTGPYEQYF; CDR3nt: TGTGCCAGTAGTATTGGGACAGGGCCCTACGAGCAGTACTTC
v_gene: TRBV6-6; d_gene: NA; j_gene: TRBJ1-1; abundance: NA; CDR3aa: CASSLELDTEAFF; CDR3nt: TGTGCCAGCAGTTTGGAGCTGGACACTGAAGCTTTCTTT
v_gene: TRBV29-1; d_gene: TRBD2; j_gene: TRBJ2-3; abundance: NA; CDR3aa: CSAGLAGGDTQYF; CDR3nt: TGCAGCGCCGGACTAGCGGGAGGAGATACGCAGTATTTT
v_gene: TRBV9; d_gene: NA; j_gene: TRBJ1-2; abundance: NA; CDR3aa: CASSDDWAGRYGYTF; CDR3nt: TGTGCCAGCAGCGACGACTGGGCAGGGCGCTATGGCTACACCTTC
v_gene: TRBV11-2; d_gene: NA; j_gene: TRBJ1-2; abundance: few; CDR3aa: CASSLGRTPGYTF; CDR3nt: TGTGCCAGCAGCTTAGGGAGGACGCCCGGCTACACCTTC
v_gene: TRBV20-1; d_gene: NA; j_gene: TRBJ1-2; abundance: NA; CDR3aa: CSARVGYRNYGYTF; CDR3nt: TGCAGTGCTAGAGTGGGGTATCGAAACTATGGCTACACCTTC
v_gene: TRBV12-3/TRBV12-4; d_gene: NA; j_gene: TRBJ2-2; abundance: NA; CDR3aa: CASSFLAGELFF; CDR3nt: TGTGCCAGCAGTTTTCTAGCTGGGGAGCTGTTTTTT
v_gene: TRBV6-2/TRBV6-3; d_gene: NA; j_gene: TRBJ2-7; abundance: many; CDR3aa: CASSYSRVDEQYF; CDR3nt: TGTGCCAGCAGTTACTCTCGGGTCGACGAGCAGTACTTC
v_gene: TRBV7-9; d_gene: NA; j_gene: TRBJ1-5; abundance: NA; CDR3aa: CASSLEGEEPQHF; CDR3nt: TGTGCCAGCAGCTTAGAAGGGGAAGAGCCCCAGCATTTT
v_gene: TRBV19; d_gene: NA; j_gene: TRBJ2-7; abundance: few; CDR3aa: CASSTRQGGTYEQCF; CDR3nt: TGTGCCAGTAGTACTCGACAGGGAGGCACCTACGAGCAGTGCTTC
v_gene: TRBV10-2; d_gene: NA; j_gene: TRBJ2-1; abundance: many; CDR3aa: CASLASRYNEQFF; CDR3nt: TGCGCCAGCCTAGCAAGCCGCTACAATGAGCAGTTCTTC
v_gene: TRBV29-1; d_gene: NA; j_gene: TRBJ1-1; abundance: few; CDR3aa: CSVAGHQNTEAFF; CDR3nt: TGCAGCGTCGCGGGACATCAGAACACTGAAGCTTTCTTT
v_gene: TRBV29-1; d_gene: NA; j_gene: TRBJ1-1; abundance: NA; CDR3aa: CSVSVNTEAFF; CDR3nt: TGCAGCGTTTCAGTGAACACTGAAGCTTTCTTT
v_gene: TRBV29-1; d_gene: TRBD1; j_gene: TRBJ2-7; abundance: NA; CDR3aa: CSAGTGNGEQYF; CDR3nt: TGCAGCGCCGGGACAGGGAACGGGGAGCAGTACTTC
v_gene: TRBV5-1; d_gene: TRBD1; j_gene: TRBJ2-5; abundance: many; CDR3aa: CASSLPGGYQETQYF; CDR3nt: TGCGCCAGCAGCTTGCCAGGGGGCTACCAAGAGACCCAGTACTTC
v_gene: TRBV5-1; d_gene: TRBD1; j_gene: TRBJ2-1; abundance: few; CDR3aa: CASDPTGTAYNEQFF; CDR3nt: TGCGCCAGCGATCCGACCGGGACAGCCTACAATGAGCAGTTCTTC
v_gene: TRBV27; d_gene: TRBD2; j_gene: TRBJ2-5; abundance: NA; CDR3aa: CASSFRLAGIQETQYF; CDR3nt: TGTGCCAGCAGTTTTCGGTTAGCGGGGATACAAGAGACCCAGTACTTC
v_gene: TRBV29-1; d_gene: NA; j_gene: TRBJ1-2; abundance: few; CDR3aa: CSTDPKRGLRLIDFYGYTF; CDR3nt: TGCAGCACCGACCCCAAGCGGGGACTTCGCCTTATAGATTTCTATGGCTACACCTTC
v_gene: TRBV11-3; d_gene: NA; j_gene: TRBJ2-3; abundance: NA; CDR3aa: CASTAAETRDTQYF; CDR3nt: TGTGCCAGCACCGCAGCGGAGACACGGGATACGCAGTATTTT
v_gene: TRBV7-2; d_gene: TRBD2; j_gene: TRBJ2-7; abundance: few; CDR3aa: CASNPGRAYEQYF; CDR3nt: TGTGCCAGCAACCCCGGGAGGGCCTACGAGCAGTACTTC
v_gene: TRBV12-3/TRBV12-4; d_gene: TRBD1; j_gene: TRBJ2-2; abundance: few; CDR3aa: CAAQGVYGELFF; CDR3nt: TGTGCCGCCCAGGGGGTGTACGGGGAGCTGTTTTTT
v_gene: TRBV12-3/TRBV12-4; d_gene: NA; j_gene: TRBJ2-3; abundance: few; CDR3aa: CASSFRRNRDTQYF; CDR3nt: TGTGCCAGCAGTTTTCGACGAAATCGGGATACGCAGTATTTT
v_gene: TRBV20-1; d_gene: TRBD2; j_gene: TRBJ2-7; abundance: NA; CDR3aa: CSAIGGEIYEQYF; CDR3nt: TGCAGTGCTATTGGGGGGGAGATCTACGAGCAGTACTTC
v_gene: TRBV7-8; d_gene: NA; j_gene: TRBJ2-1; abundance: NA; CDR3aa: CASSNGLNAYNEQFF; CDR3nt: TGTGCCAGCAGCAATGGACTGAATGCCTACAATGAGCAGTTCTTC
v_gene: TRBV18; d_gene: NA; j_gene: TRBJ2-3; abundance: few; CDR3aa: CASSSPVRTDTQYF; CDR3nt: TGTGCCAGCTCATCCCCCGTCCGCACAGATACGCAGTATTTT